The text below deals with one T cell receptor beta chain. The sample originates from a study of yellow fever vaccine responses in identical twins. A single record per CDR3 protein comes from TCRdb applying MiXCR to the RT-PCR reads. The sample carries around 20,000 distinct CDR3 sequences, about two thirds recorded once. This CDR3 has 13 residues. From germline, CDR1 is MNHEY and CDR2 SVGAGI. Trimming took 2 bases from V and 7 from J, leaving 11 bases between them. The sample consisted of T cells from blood (PBMCs), unsorted or a sorted subset (not recorded which), taken before or after yellow fever vaccination (not recorded which). The receptor was isolated from a young woman who received the yellow fever vaccine. The chain has TRBV6-5 and TRBJ1-1; D uncertain. The CDR3 DNA sequence: TGTGCCAGCAGTTACGACTGGGCTCTTGAAGCTTTCTTT. Amino acid sequence: CASSYDWALEAFF.